This record covers a single T cell receptor (beta chain). Preparation of the TCRbeta library involved a method that used unique molecular identifiers. TCRdb reprocessed the PCR reads with MiXCR, giving one entry per CDR3 protein. The table records about 580,000 distinct CDR3 sequences, 20% to 25% of them present only once. The record originates from a study of T-cell reconstitution after alpha-beta-depleted transplantation in children. Germline lookup yields CDR1 DFQATT and CDR2 SNEGSKA (reference sequence). The CDR3 is 15 residues long. V was cut by 3 bases and J by 0 bases, with 11 bases left in between.

The receptor was derived from a boy under three years old who had a stem cell transplant for acute myeloid leukemia, so the T cells may come from the graft donor. The specimen was PBMCs, mostly from graft donor cells, collected 360 days after TCRalphabeta/CD19-depleted stem cell transplant. V is TRBV20-1 and J is TRBJ2-2, with D perhaps TRBD1 or TRBD2 (5 bases each). CDR3 amino acids: CSARSGATNTGELFF. CDR3 DNA sequence: TGCAGTGCTAGGTCCGGGGCGACGAACACCGGGGAGCTGTTTTTT.